These T cell receptor beta chains were read from a single sample in a study of Tregs in tolerant kidney transplant recipients. Sequencing used immunoSEQ multiplex PCR; TCRdb keeps in-frame clones, though not all of them. This sample carries 100,000 to 120,000 clones, around 90% of them seen once, and the ten largest clones take around 0.35%. The sequences come from CD4+ T cells from blood, collected before the transplant. These receptors came from a human donor who received a combined kidney and bone marrow transplant. CDR3s include the opening cysteine and the closing phenylalanine or tryptophan. D genes are given only for firm matches. For some rows the clone size is stated as once, few or many, or as a class when expanded; others skip it.

12 TRBJ1-5 TRBV28 few NA TGTGCCAGCAGTACCGGGTCTCAGCCCCAGCATTTT CASSTGSQPQHF
13 TRBJ1-2 TRBV10-1 NA NA TGCGCCAGCAGTGAGAGGGGCGACTATGGCTACACCTTC CASSERGDYGYTF
16 TRBJ2-5 TRBV7-9 NA NA TGTGCCAGCAGCTTAGCGGGGGGAGAGAGACAAGAGACCCAGTACTTC CASSLAGGERQETQYF
16 TRBJ1-3 TRBV28 NA NA TGTGCCAGCAGTTCGGACTTCAAGTACTCTGGAAACACCATATATTTT CASSSDFKYSGNTIYF
15 TRBJ1-2 TRBV6-6 few TRBD1 TGTGCCAGCAGCCTAGGACAGGGACACGGCTATGGCTACACCTTC CASSLGQGHGYGYTF
12 TRBJ1-1 TRBV7-6 NA TRBD1 TGTGCCAGCAGCTCAGGGGGCACTGAAGCTTTCTTT CASSSGGTEAFF
15 TRBJ2-7 TRBV6-5 once TRBD1 TGTGCCAGCAGTTCCCCAACAGGGGGCTTTTCGGAGCAGTACTTC CASSSPTGGFSEQYF
14 TRBJ2-2 TRBV5-1 NA NA TGCGCCAGCAGCCCCCCTTCGAACACCGGGGAGCTGTTTTTT CASSPPSNTGELFF
14 TRBJ2-2 TRBV11-3 NA NA TGTGCCAGCAGCTTGGCCCGAGGTGGGGGGGAGCTGTTTTTT CASSLARGGGELFF
17 TRBJ1-1 TRBV14 NA NA TGTGCCAGCAGCCAATTGGACAGTATCCAGGCGAACACTGAAGCTTTCTTT CASSQLDSIQANTEAFF
17 TRBJ2-5 TRBV6-1 NA TRBD1 TGTGCCAGCAGTGAAGCGCTTGGGACAGGGGGCCAAGAGACCCAGTACTTC CASSEALGTGGQETQYF
14 TRBJ2-7 TRBV18 NA NA TGTGCCAGCTCAAAGCAGGGTGGGACCTACGAGCAGTACTTC CASSKQGGTYEQYF
15 TRBJ2-1 TRBV29-1 NA TRBD2 TGCAGCGCCACCAGTAGCGGGGGGGCCTCTAATGAGCAGTTCTTC CSATSSGGASNEQFF
14 TRBJ2-3 TRBV12-5 NA TRBD2 TGTGCTAGTGGGAGCGGGGCAGTCGGCAATACGCAGTATTTT CASGSGAVGNTQYF
14 TRBJ2-5 TRBV4-3 NA NA TGCGCCAGCAGCCAACCCGGACAGACTGGGACCCAGTACTTC CASSQPGQTGTQYF
14 TRBJ2-7 TRBV7-2 NA TRBD2 TGTGCCAGCAGCTGGCCGGGAGGGGCGGAAGAGCAGTACTTC CASSWPGGAEEQYF